This paragraph covers one T cell receptor beta chain sequence. Its antigen is not identified. One junction end disagrees with the germline gene, perhaps due to a read error. This specimen belongs to a study of T cell repertoires in cytomegalovirus infection. Study as a whole: Recently identified HLA-C-restricted CMV epitopes and well-studied HLA-B-restricted CMV epitopes were used by the study. Public TCR beta signatures provided an indication of both CMV infection and a matching HLA type.

Germline V gene sequence: CDR1 SGHRS, CDR2 YFSETQ. The CDR3 spans 11 residues. General study findings and limits: Cumulated frequencies of public TCR beta families served to identify carriers of CMV plus the relevant HLA. HLA-C-restricted CMV clonotypes gave the most frequent clonotype in two of eight donors.

One entry per CDR3 protein, called by TCRdb with MiXCR from the reads. This table holds around 710,000 distinct CDR3 sequences, about 28% found once. V is TRBV5-1 and J is TRBJ2-4; either TRBD1 or TRBD2 may fit D (6 bases each). Sequenced here: cultured CD8+ T cells from PBMCs, sampled from culture after CMV antigen stimulation. The clonotype was recovered from a human donor in good health (CMV status not recorded). Some clones in this sample may be carry-over from other donors' samples. The CDR3: CASSSGGPELF. The CDR3 nucleotides are TGCGCCAGCAGCTCTGGGGGGCCTGAACTCTTC.